This T cell receptor beta chain was documented in a study of beta chain features in type 1 diabetes. CDR1 is KGHSH, CDR2 LQKENI, per germline. V lost 1 base, J lost 0 bases, and 6 bases stayed unmatched. This CDR3 comprises 17 residues. What was sequenced were expressed TCRB transcripts, since all of the isolated RNA had been reverse transcribed. Libraries were prepared by immunoSEQ multiplex PCR; TCRdb keeps only in-frame clonotypes and omits some of them. The sample lists nearly 350,000 clones, 7% to 9% seen once, with less than 0.45% in the top ten. One heparinised blood draw, averaging about 116 mL, came from each donor.

The sequence was obtained from a woman under 30 in good health. The sequenced material came from central memory CD4+ T cells from blood. The chain couples TRBV18 to TRBJ2-7, with 10 bases aligning to TRBD2. The CDR3 DNA reads as TGTGCCAGCTCACCACGGGCTAGCGGGGGTAGCTCCTACGAGCAGTACTTC. It specifies CASSPRASGGSSYEQYF.